The clone carrying this T cell receptor (beta chain) was seen ten or more times. Unique molecular identifiers were incorporated when the TCRbeta library was constructed. Each CDR3 protein gets one entry after TCRdb re-called the PCR reads with MiXCR. The sample records 200,000 to 250,000 distinct CDR3 sequences, around 12% being singletons. The germline gives CDR1 DFQATT, CDR2 SNEGSKA (reference sequence). This CDR3 region has 15 residues. The V and J ends lost 1 base and 4 bases, in that order; junction bases with no gene match: 9. The sample originates from a study of T-cell reconstitution after alpha-beta-depleted transplantation in children.

V and J are TRBV20-1 and TRBJ1-1; 7 bases match TRBD1. The sequencing here drew on PBMCs from the stem cell graft donor, taken from the stem cell graft. This sequence originates from a human donor who donated a stem cell graft to a child with acute lymphoblastic leukemia. As DNA, the CDR3 is TGCAGTGCTAGAGCTATGACAGGGTCGGGCACTGAAGCTTTCTTT. It codes for CSARAMTGSGTEAFF.